The 5 T cell receptor beta chains in this list originate from one sample, sequenced in a study of beta chain features in type 1 diabetes. Expressed TCRB transcripts were sequenced because the isolated RNA had all been reverse transcribed beforehand. Sequencing was performed with immunoSEQ multiplex PCR; in TCRdb, only in-frame clones are kept and a portion is missing. Here the sample spans about 240,000 clones, 27% being singletons. Sequencing was carried out using central memory CD4+ T cells from blood. These TCRs come from a man aged 25-45 years in good health.

This chain uses TRBV29-1 with TRBJ2-7; 9 bases are a match to TRBD1. The V gene's germline CDR1 is SQVTM and CDR2 ANQGSEA. Trimming cost V 6 bases and J 4 bases; bases outside gene matches: 4. The CDR3 length is 12 residues. The CDR3 loop is CSVSTGGYEQYF. In nucleotides, the CDR3 is TGCAGCGTATCGACAGGGGGGTACGAGCAGTACTTC.

This rearrangement joins TRBV6-6 to TRBJ2-7; 10 positions agree with TRBD2. The CDR3 extends over 15 amino acids. With 6 bases clipped from V and 2 bases from J, the junction kept 7 bases outside the gene matches. In germline, CDR1 is MNHNY, CDR2 SVGAGI (reference sequence). The chain's CDR3 is CASSNSGGTTYEQYF. CDR3 bases: TGTGCCAGCAGCAATAGCGGGGGGACAACCTACGAGCAGTACTTC.

This clone was picked up a small number of times. The chain combines TRBV5-1 with TRBJ1-2; D unclear. Germline-derived CDR1 and CDR2 are SGHRS and YFSETQ. This CDR3 comprises 11 residues. Trimming took off 4 bases at V and 1 base at J, with 2 bases between the two ends. CDR3 bases: TGCGCCAGCAGCCTTAACTATGGCTACACCTTC. Residues: CASSLNYGYTF.

The chain combines TRBV10-1 with TRBJ2-4, with 7 bases fitting TRBD1. Trimming cost V 5 bases and J 1 base; bases outside gene matches: 5. Germline V gives CDR1 WNHNN, CDR2 SYGVQD (reference sequence). The CDR3 is 15 residues long. In nucleotides, the CDR3 is TGCGCCAGCAGTCGACAGGGAGAGGCCAAAAACATTCAGTACTTC. Translation: CASSRQGEAKNIQYF.

This clone was seen more than once but under ten times. This sequence joins TRBV11-2 and TRBJ2-5; D is tentatively TRBD1 or TRBD2 (5 bases each). CDR3 length equals 16 residues. Trimming removed 5 bases at V and 7 bases at J, with 23 bases between. CDR1 and CDR2 (germline): SGHAT, FQNNGV. DNA for the CDR3: TGTGCCAGCAGCAATCCCCGGGACCACGGAAGGGGGACCCAGTACTTC. Its translation: CASSNPRDHGRGTQYF.